Reported below is one TCR beta chain. Its antigen is undetermined. This sample was taken from a study of T cells in tuberculosis. For the study at large: In South Africa, adults with active tuberculosis were compared with IGRA-negative and latently infected IGRA-positive adolescents. Regarding the study as a whole: Active tuberculosis TCR-alpha repertoires lay closer to GMM-specific TCRs than IGRA-negative controls, suggesting clonal expansion. Using the GMM-specific repertoire gave about 86% accuracy versus roughly 70% with motifs.

The repertoire was sequenced with immunoSEQ multiplex PCR; TCRdb's copy has only in-frame clones and lacks some. Of fewer than 55,000 clones listed, around 96% are singletons. V lost 2 bases, J lost 2 bases, and 16 bases lay in between. This CDR3 contains 16 residues. CDR1 and CDR2 (germline): SGHDT, YYEEEE. Each clinical donor contributed on average roughly 90,000 T cells from unsorted cryopreserved PBMC. This chain links TRBV5-6 with TRBJ1-1, with D perhaps TRBD1 (6 bases). The origin of this receptor is a donor aged 10-29 years with latent tuberculosis or without tuberculosis infection. The sample taken for sequencing was PBMCs. The CDR3 loop reads CASSFHTGTLNTEAFF. As DNA, the CDR3 is TGTGCCAGCAGCTTTCACACCGGGACACTAAACACTGAAGCTTTCTTT.